This TCR beta chain was observed in a study of T cell repertoires in cytomegalovirus infection. TCRdb used MiXCR to reprocess the reads, holding one entry per CDR3 protein. The sample has hundreds of thousands of distinct CDR3 sequences; under 55% are singletons. At least ten counts were recorded for this clonotype. Its antigen remains unidentified. Germline-derived CDR1 and CDR2 are SGHTA and FQGNSA. The CDR3 runs to 15 residues. Germline trimming cut 4 bases from V and 5 bases from J; bases unmatched to any gene: 6. The chain is built from TRBV7-2 and TRBJ2-1; 9 bases align to TRBD2. The sequence was collected from a human donor in good health (CMV status not recorded). Some clones in this sample may be carry-over from other donors' samples. This material consisted of cultured PBMCs, taken from culture after CMV antigen stimulation. The CDR3 is CASSYAGGLDNEQFF. In DNA, the CDR3 is TGTGCCAGCAGCTACGCGGGGGGGCTCGACAATGAGCAGTTCTTC.